A single sample gave rise to the 30 T cell receptor beta chains below, sequenced in a study of blood T cell repertoires in COVID-19. Measured with immunoSEQ multiplex PCR; TCRdb has only the in-frame clones, and not every one. This sample has roughly 330,000 clones, with around 86% found just once. Sequencing was performed on peripheral blood. The receptors stem from a woman aged 50 to 60 with acute or convalescent COVID-19.

The chain links TRBV11-1 to TRBJ1-1; maybe TRBD1 (6 bases). The V and J ends lost 4 bases and 1 base respectively, with 13 bases between them. The CDR3 spans 15 residues. In germline, CDR1 is SGHAT, CDR2 FQDESV (reference sequence). The chain's CDR3 is CASSSRGFPNTEAFF. The CDR3 bases are TGTGCCAGCAGCTCTAGGGGGTTCCCGAACACTGAAGCTTTCTTT.

This clone came up a few times. The rearrangement links TRBV5-4 to TRBJ2-1; 7 bases agree with TRBD2. J lost 0 bases, V lost 4 bases, and 10 bases had no gene match. The V gene's germline CDR1 is SGHNT and CDR2 YYREEE (reference sequence). The length of the CDR3 is 17 residues. The CDR3 nucleotides are TGTGCCAGCAGCCACAAACTAGCGCAAAGCTCCTACAATGAGCAGTTCTTC. Protein: CASSHKLAQSSYNEQFF. The entire variable domain, with the rest obtained from reference TRBV5-4 and TRBJ2-1, is as follows: ETGVTQSPTHLIKTRGQQVTLRCSSQSGHNTVSWYQQALGQGPQFIFQYYREEENGRGNFPPRFSGLQFPNYSSELNVNALELDDSALYLCASSHKLAQSSYNEQFFGPGTRLTVL.

CDR3 residues: CASSLGQAGQPQHF. The DNA of the CDR3 is TGCGCCAGCAGCTTGGGACAGGCGGGTCAGCCCCAGCATTTT. The J gene is TRBJ1-5, the V gene TRBV5-1; a possible D gene is TRBD1 (6 bases). The V end lost 0 bases, the J end lost 6 bases, and 10 bases lay between the germline ends. Germline CDR1 and CDR2: SGHRS and YFSETQ. The CDR3 is made up of 14 amino acids.

For the CDR3, the DNA is TGCGCCAGCAGCTTGTACGGGGTCACAGGGGCCTACGAGCAGTACTTC. This sequence encodes CASSLYGVTGAYEQYF. This sequence joins TRBV5-1 and TRBJ2-7; 7 nucleotides align to TRBD1. CDR3 length: 16 amino acids. Trimming removed 1 base from V and 2 bases from J; junction bases left unmatched: 9. Germline values: CDR1 SGHRS, CDR2 YFSETQ.

This sequence joins TRBV6-5 and TRBJ2-3; 13 bases align to TRBD2. CDR3 length: 15 residues. Trimming cost V 6 bases and J 5 bases; bases outside gene matches: 5. Germline V CDR1 and CDR2: MNHEY, SVGAGI. The CDR3 spells CASRRLAGGLDTQYF. DNA of the CDR3: TGTGCCAGCAGACGACTAGCGGGAGGCCTAGATACGCAGTATTTT.

The V gene is TRBV24-1, the J gene TRBJ1-2; D perhaps matches TRBD1 (5 bases). The length of the CDR3 is 16 residues. The V gene lost 3 bases and the J gene lost 8 bases, with 21 bases spanning the gap. CDR1 and CDR2 from the germline V gene are KGHDR and SFDVKD. The CDR3 sequence: CATSDRTPAGVSGYTF. For the CDR3, the DNA is TGTGCCACCAGTGATCGGACACCCGCCGGAGTGTCAGGCTACACCTTC.

The rearrangement links TRBV5-1 to TRBJ2-2; 9 nucleotides agree with TRBD1. The length of the CDR3 is 17 residues. Trimming cost V 0 bases and J 1 base; bases outside gene matches: 4. Per the germline V gene, CDR1 is SGHRS and CDR2 is YFSETQ. CDR3 residues: CASSLATGGRNTGELFF. For the CDR3, the DNA is TGCGCCAGCAGCTTGGCCACAGGGGGCAGGAACACCGGGGAGCTGTTTTTT.

This clone was seen a handful of times. The chain combines TRBV15 with TRBJ2-2; D gene ambiguous. The CDR3 spans 14 residues. Germline CDR1 and CDR2: LNHNV and YYDKDF (reference sequence). The V gene lost 2 bases and the J gene lost 4 bases, with 8 bases spanning the gap. The CDR3 region has the DNA TGTGCCACCAGCAGAAAACAAGTCACCGGGGAGCTGTTTTTT. Its protein is CATSRKQVTGELFF.

V usage is TRBV24-1 and J usage is TRBJ2-4; tentatively, D is TRBD1 (6 bases). CDR1 is KGHDR and CDR2 is SFDVKD in the germline V gene. Trimming removed 7 bases at V and 8 bases at J, with 8 bases between. CDR3 length: 11 residues. The DNA for the CDR3 is TGTGCCACCAGCAGGGGTGACATTCAGTACTTC. Its translation: CATSRGDIQYF.

The chain employs TRBV5-4 and TRBJ2-3, with D unresolved. Between the trimmed V and J ends, which lost 4 bases and 6 bases, there was a span of 9 bases. Germline V CDR1 and CDR2: SGHNT, YYREEE (reference sequence). The CDR3 covers 12 residues. CDR3 DNA sequence: TGTGCCAGCAGCGCCGCTAGGGATACGCAGTATTTT. It yields the protein CASSAARDTQYF.

The rearrangement joins TRBV27 to TRBJ1-1; D not resolved. The germline gives CDR1 MNHEY, CDR2 SMNVEV (reference sequence). The V end lost 3 bases, the J end lost 1 base, and 9 bases lay between the germline ends. The CDR3 is made up of 14 amino acids. The CDR3 loop is CASSFAGGNTEAFF. CDR3 DNA sequence: TGTGCCAGCAGTTTCGCGGGAGGGAACACTGAAGCTTTCTTT.

The genes are TRBV7-8 and TRBJ2-2; 10 nucleotides agree with TRBD2. The trim removed 5 bases at V and 1 base at J, leaving 4 bases unmatched. CDR1 and CDR2 from the germline V gene are SGHVS and FQNEAQ. This CDR3 spans 16 amino acids. The CDR3 DNA sequence: TGTGCCAGCAGCGAGCGGGAGGGCCTGAACACCGGGGAGCTGTTTTTT. Translation: CASSEREGLNTGELFF.

CDR3 sequence reads: CASSPDVGVNTEAFF. DNA of the CDR3: TGTGCCAGCAGCCCCGACGTGGGAGTGAACACTGAAGCTTTCTTT. The chain joins TRBV7-3 to TRBJ1-1; unclear D gene. This CDR3 is 15 amino acids long. Germline values: CDR1 SGHTA, CDR2 FQGTGA. V dropped 5 bases and J dropped 0 bases, with 13 bases sitting between them. Variable domain in full (rest from reference TRBV7-3 and TRBJ1-1): GAGVSQTPSNKVTEKGKYVELRCDPISGHTALYWYRQSLGQGPEFLIYFQGTGAADDSGLPNDRFFAVRPEGSVSTLKIQRTERGDSAVYLCASSPDVGVNTEAFFGQGTRLTVV.

The genes are TRBV30 and TRBJ1-1; possible D gene TRBD1, 6 bases. Per the germline V gene, CDR1 is GTSNPN and CDR2 is SVGIG (reference sequence). The CDR3 runs to 11 residues. Trimming left V 8 bases short and J 1 base short, with 8 bases between. The CDR3: CALTGNTEAFF. The CDR3 DNA reads as TGTGCCCTGACAGGGAACACTGAAGCTTTCTTT.

This clone was seen at least ten times. The rearrangement links TRBV18 to TRBJ1-1; tentatively, D is TRBD1 (6 bases). V lost 2 bases and J 4 bases, leaving 17 bases between the germline ends. CDR3 length: 16 amino acids. Germline-derived CDR1 and CDR2 are KGHSH and LQKENI. As DNA, the CDR3 is TGTGCCAGCTCACCAAGAGCACAGGGCGCGGCCACTGAAGCTTTCTTT. Its translation: CASSPRAQGAATEAFF.

CDR3 nucleotide sequence: TGTGCCAGCAGCTTAGGACCTGGACAGGGCCGCATGAACACTGAAGCTTTCTTT. It is translated as CASSLGPGQGRMNTEAFF. The rearrangement links TRBV7-3 to TRBJ1-1, with TRBD1 matching over 8 bases. After removal of 2 bases from V and 0 bases from J, the junction contained 11 bases not matched to a gene. Germline V CDR1 and CDR2: SGHTA, FQGTGA. The CDR3 has 18 amino acids.

Here the CDR3 DNA reads TGTGCCAGCAGTGGACCCGCGACTAGCGGGCGTTTCACAGATACGCAGTATTTT. Amino acids: CASSGPATSGRFTDTQYF. The chain employs TRBV25-1 and TRBJ2-3; TRBD2 aligns across 10 bases. The V gene's germline CDR1 is MGHDK and CDR2 SYGVNS. Germline trimming cut 4 bases from V and 2 bases from J; bases unmatched to any gene: 12. This CDR3 region has 18 residues.

The gene calls are TRBV5-5 and TRBJ1-1, with 7 bases identical to TRBD1. CDR3 size: 18 residues. The germline gives CDR1 SGHKS, CDR2 YYEKEE (reference sequence). Germline trimming cut 4 bases from V and 4 bases from J; bases unmatched to any gene: 19. The CDR3 nucleotides are TGTGCCAGCAGCCAGGTCGGAGAAGAACAGGGGTCGGGCACTGAAGCTTTCTTT. This translates into CASSQVGEEQGSGTEAFF.

The chain recombines TRBV9 with TRBJ2-3; 16 bases match TRBD2. The CDR3 is 17 amino acids. Trimming cost V 4 bases and J 7 bases; bases outside gene matches: 9. Germline CDR1 SGDLS, CDR2 YYNGEE. CDR3 nucleotide sequence: TGTGCCAGCAGCAGTGGGACTAGCGGGAGGGTCCCCCATACGCAGTATTTT. Translated, it gives CASSSGTSGRVPHTQYF.

Only one count was recorded for this clone. The rearrangement links TRBV19 to TRBJ2-7; 7 bases are a match to TRBD2. The CDR3 contains 14 residues. V was clipped by 3 bases and J by 7 bases; unmatched bases: 9. Germline V gene lookup returns CDR1 LNHDA and CDR2 SQIVND (reference sequence). The CDR3 region is CASSILGGTREQYF. CDR3 coding DNA: TGTGCCAGTAGTATCCTGGGGGGGACGCGGGAGCAGTACTTC.

The V gene is TRBV18, the J gene TRBJ1-1; D gene ambiguous. Germline assignment: CDR1 KGHSH and CDR2 LQKENI. The CDR3 is 14 amino acids. Trimming cost V 6 bases and J 3 bases, with 14 bases left between them. This chain's CDR3 is CASSLNSKDTEAFF. CDR3 coding DNA: TGTGCCAGCTCGCTGAACAGCAAAGACACTGAAGCTTTCTTT.

J is TRBJ1-6 and V is TRBV5-1; a weak D match, TRBD1 (6 bases). The germline CDR1 and CDR2 sequences are SGHRS and YFSETQ. Between the trimmed V and J ends, which lost 0 bases and 8 bases, there was a span of 9 bases. The CDR3 length is 14 residues. The CDR3 reads CASSLGDIDSPLHF. The DNA for the CDR3 is TGCGCCAGCAGCTTGGGGGACATCGATTCACCCCTCCACTTT.

The CDR3, as DNA: TGTGCCAGCAGTTTAGGGACAGCGGGCTTGGAGCAGTACTTC. Its protein product is CASSLGTAGLEQYF. V and J are TRBV28 and TRBJ2-7; a possible D gene is TRBD1 (7 bases). This CDR3 is built from 14 residues. The V gene's germline CDR1 is MDHEN and CDR2 SYDVKM. V lost 2 bases, J lost 7 bases, and 15 bases lay in between.

This chain uses TRBV28 with TRBJ1-2; D might be TRBD1 (5 bases). Germline V CDR1 and CDR2: MDHEN, SYDVKM. The CDR3 loop spans 16 amino acids. V was cut by 3 bases and J by 5 bases, with 19 bases left in between. CDR3 nucleotide sequence: TGTGCCAGCAGTTTGGAAAAGGGGCGGTCCCTATATGGCTACACCTTC. This gives the protein CASSLEKGRSLYGYTF.

CDR3 residues: CASISGMNTEAFF. In DNA, the CDR3 is TGTGCCAGTATATCGGGGATGAACACTGAAGCTTTCTTT. The J gene is TRBJ1-1, the V gene TRBV19; D gene unclear. The CDR3 extends over 13 amino acids. Germline values: CDR1 LNHDA, CDR2 SQIVND (reference sequence). V was cut by 7 bases and J by 0 bases, with 9 bases left in between. Full variable domain (missing parts from reference TRBV19 and TRBJ1-1): DGGITQSPKYLFRKEGQNVTLSCEQNLNHDAMYWYRQDPGQGLRLIYYSQIVNDFQKGDIAEGYSVSREKKESFPLTVTSAQKNPTAFYLCASISGMNTEAFFGQGTRLTVV.

The chain employs TRBV29-1 and TRBJ1-2, with D tentatively TRBD1 (6 bases). The ends were cut back, 4 bases at V and 8 bases at J, with 26 bases in the middle. This CDR3 contains 16 residues. CDR1 is SQVTM, CDR2 ANQGSEA, per germline. The CDR3 coding sequence is TGCAGCGTTGGTTACAGCGGGGGACACAGGGTTGAGGGCTACACCTTC. Translating it yields CSVGYSGGHRVEGYTF. Drawing the rest from reference TRBV29-1 and TRBJ1-2, the complete variable domain is SAVISQKPSRDICQRGTSLTIQCQVDSQVTMMFWYRQQPGQSLTLIATANQGSEATYESGFVIDKFPISRPNLTFSTLTVSNMSPEDSSIYLCSVGYSGGHRVEGYTFGSGTRLTVV.

The V gene is TRBV29-1, the J gene TRBJ1-6, with 8 nucleotides matching TRBD1. Germline V CDR1 and CDR2: SQVTM, ANQGSEA. This CDR3 is built from 15 residues. Trimming cost V 7 bases and J 8 bases; bases outside gene matches: 13. This CDR3 is CSARTGRSVDSPLHF. DNA for the CDR3: TGCAGCGCCCGGACAGGGAGGTCTGTTGATTCACCCCTCCACTTT.

The J gene is TRBJ1-1, the V gene TRBV5-1; possible D gene TRBD1, 5 bases. The germline gives CDR1 SGHRS, CDR2 YFSETQ. Trimming cost V 4 bases and J 6 bases, with 13 bases left between them. CDR3 size: 13 residues. The CDR3 DNA reads TGCGCCAGCAGCGGAGGGGTTCCCCCTGAAGCTTTCTTT. Encoded protein: CASSGGVPPEAFF. The full variable domain, its missing parts supplied by reference TRBV5-1 and TRBJ1-1, is KAGVTQTPRYLIKTRGQQVTLSCSPISGHRSVSWYQQTPGQGLQFLFEYFSETQRNKGNFPGRFSGRQFSNSRSEMNVSTLELGDSALYLCASSGGVPPEAFFGQGTRLTVV.

The gene calls are TRBV21-1 and TRBJ2-3; no DNA check was done on the table's D call, TRBD2. TRBV21-1 is a recognized pseudogene. The CDR3 is made up of 16 amino acids. Here the CDR3 reads CASRKTSATSTDTQYF. The CDR3, as DNA: TGTGCCAGCAGGAAGACTAGCGCTACTAGCACAGATACGCAGTATTTT.

The chain couples TRBV5-1 to TRBJ1-6; D perhaps matches TRBD1 (5 bases). This CDR3 has 15 amino acids. V lost 1 base and J 6 bases, leaving 11 bases between the germline ends. In germline, CDR1 is SGHRS, CDR2 YFSETQ. In DNA, the CDR3 is TGCGCCAGCAGCTTGACAGGTTGGGTTAATTCACCCCTCCACTTT. It is translated as CASSLTGWVNSPLHF.